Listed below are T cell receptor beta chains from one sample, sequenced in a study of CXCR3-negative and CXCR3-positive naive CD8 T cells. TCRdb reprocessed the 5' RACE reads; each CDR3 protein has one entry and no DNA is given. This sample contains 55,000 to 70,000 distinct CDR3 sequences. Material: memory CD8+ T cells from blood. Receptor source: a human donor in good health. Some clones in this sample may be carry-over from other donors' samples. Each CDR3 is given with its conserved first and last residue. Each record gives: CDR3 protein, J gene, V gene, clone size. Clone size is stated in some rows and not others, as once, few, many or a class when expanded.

CSVRLAVYNEQFF | TRBJ2-1 | TRBV29-1 | NA
CASSLDREAFF | TRBJ1-1 | TRBV6-1 | NA
CASSSGQGPSYEQYF | TRBJ2-7 | TRBV6-5 | NA
CASSQSRLAGPYNEQFF | TRBJ2-1 | TRBV14 | NA
CATSRDWESSGEAFF | TRBJ1-1 | TRBV15 | NA
CASTPPTGVRATQYF | TRBJ2-3 | TRBV12-3/TRBV12-4 | NA
CASSLYDSSYEQYF | TRBJ2-1 | TRBV7-9 | NA
CATRGSGTYEQYF | TRBJ2-7 | TRBV15 | NA
CSARDQGSAYEQYF | TRBJ2-7 | TRBV20-1 | NA
CATSSHPSRVPDYNEQFF | TRBJ2-1 | TRBV15 | NA
CASSSLFGEFYGYTF | TRBJ1-2 | TRBV27 | NA
CSYGDRGYNEQFF | TRBJ2-1 | TRBV29-1 | NA
CSASDRGDATNEKLFF | TRBJ1-4 | TRBV20-1 | NA
CASSLWASGYPRETQYF | TRBJ2-5 | TRBV7-2 | NA
CASSYGSGIGTEAFF | TRBJ1-1 | TRBV6-2/TRBV6-3 | NA
CASSQTLGAANYGYTF | TRBJ1-2 | TRBV4-1 | NA
CASSFGRVEARPYNEQFF | TRBJ2-1 | TRBV28 | NA
CSVDGLVPYNEQFF | TRBJ2-1 | TRBV29-1 | NA
CASKARTNEKLFF | TRBJ1-4 | TRBV19 | NA
CASSLGGPTEAFF | TRBJ1-1 | TRBV27 | NA
CASSQGLYYEQYF | TRBJ2-7 | TRBV4-3 | NA
CSGGKAGGLIEQYF | TRBJ2-7 | TRBV20-1 | NA
CASSDGFSTDTQYF | TRBJ2-3 | TRBV6-4 | NA
CTVSLGTEAFF | TRBJ1-1 | TRBV29-1 | NA
CASRQAGGEKLFF | TRBJ1-4 | TRBV12-3/TRBV12-4 | NA
CASSLWGSSTDTQYF | TRBJ2-3 | TRBV5-1 | NA
CASSQGDIREQFF | TRBJ2-1 | TRBV4-3 | NA
CASSDTGTGVSPLHF | TRBJ1-6 | TRBV25-1 | NA
CASSLERYRGITEAFF | TRBJ1-1 | TRBV7-2 | NA
CASSYGTTSGANVLTF | TRBJ2-6 | TRBV7-9 | NA
CASSYSRDDESNTDTQYF | TRBJ2-3 | TRBV6-6 | NA
CASSPSGAGAQGDEQFF | TRBJ2-1 | TRBV3-1 | NA
CASSLGQGAGRNTEAFF | TRBJ1-1 | TRBV7-8 | medium-sized
CASSPSAAYEQYF | TRBJ2-7 | TRBV7-6 | NA
CASSSPLRTGYTF | TRBJ1-2 | TRBV7-9 | NA
CSAVYPGQINQPQHF | TRBJ1-5 | TRBV20-1 | NA
CASSLIAGVASGYTF | TRBJ1-2 | TRBV27 | NA
CASSQDLEGGRGAFF | TRBJ1-1 | TRBV4-2 | NA
CSGQGGNEQFF | TRBJ2-1 | TRBV20-1 | NA
CATSGQGGQPQHF | TRBJ1-5 | TRBV24-1 | NA
CSTRDRGHEQYF | TRBJ2-7 | TRBV20-1 | NA
CASSPIAGDDGNYGYTF | TRBJ1-2 | TRBV6-5 | NA
CSVEDLPLEHGEGYTQYF | TRBJ2-3 | TRBV29-1 | NA
CSVEAPDRAHGYTF | TRBJ1-2 | TRBV29-1 | NA
CSVFGGDTEAFF | TRBJ1-1 | TRBV29-1 | NA
CASSETSGGADEQVF | TRBJ2-1 | TRBV6-4 | NA
CASSSGQGIHEQYF | TRBJ2-7 | TRBV7-6 | NA
CASSQDPGAGGDTQYF | TRBJ2-3 | TRBV4-2 | medium-sized
CASAGQGENYGYTF | TRBJ1-2 | TRBV25-1 | NA
CASSADGPIYGYTF | TRBJ1-2 | TRBV7-9 | NA
CASSMPGQGWYSPLHF | TRBJ1-6 | TRBV6-2/TRBV6-3 | NA
CASSPGTHSYEQYF | TRBJ2-7 | TRBV5-1 | NA
CASSLEGTSFF | TRBJ1-1 | TRBV7-9 | NA
CASRGIGLAGYTF | TRBJ1-2 | TRBV5-1 | NA